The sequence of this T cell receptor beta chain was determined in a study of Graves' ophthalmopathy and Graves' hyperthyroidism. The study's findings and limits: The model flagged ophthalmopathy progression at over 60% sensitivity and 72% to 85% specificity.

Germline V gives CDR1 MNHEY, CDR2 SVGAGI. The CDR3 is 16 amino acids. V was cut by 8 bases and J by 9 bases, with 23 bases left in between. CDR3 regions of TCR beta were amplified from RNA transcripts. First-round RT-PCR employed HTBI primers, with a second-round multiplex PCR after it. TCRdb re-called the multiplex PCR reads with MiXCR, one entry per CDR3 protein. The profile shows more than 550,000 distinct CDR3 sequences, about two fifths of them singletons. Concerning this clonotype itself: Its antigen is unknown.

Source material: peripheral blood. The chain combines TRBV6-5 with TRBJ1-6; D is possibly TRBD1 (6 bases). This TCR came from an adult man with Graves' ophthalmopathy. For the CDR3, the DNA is TGTGCCAGCGGCCCTACAAGGGGGGGCGCCTGTTCACCCCTCCACTTT. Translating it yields CASGPTRGGACSPLHF.